This T cell receptor beta chain derives from a study of molecular identifiers for immune sequencing clone quantification. Study-level findings and limits: Clonotypes surpassing 20 RNA copies contained over 97% of effector molecules, versus under 1% in naive cells.

Remarks on this clonotype: Antigen: not known. This may stem from a read error, because a much larger clone lies one nucleotide away.

Sorted cells numbering roughly 18,000 to 1,100,000, with 10%, 30% or 50% RNA, yielded the naive CD8 libraries. Sorting was used to obtain naive CD8 T cells (CD8+CD4-CCR7+CD45RA+). As previously described, bulk TCR libraries were made using listed TCR primers. Each CDR3 protein is one row after TCRdb ran MiXCR on the PCR reads. Found here are about 320,000 distinct CDR3 sequences, about a fifth of them singletons; the top ten hold roughly 0.86%. Sequencing was performed on naive CD8+ T cells from blood, with Jurkat cell RNA spiked in. Sample subset: FACS-sorted CD8+CD4-CCR7+CD45RA+ naive T cells. This clonotype originated in a human donor in good health. Some libraries in this study had Jurkat cell RNA spiked in.

CDR3 in DNA: TGTGCCAGCTGCTTTGGGAACACAGATACGCAGTATTTT. Translation: CASCFGNTDTQYF. The chain combines TRBV9 with TRBJ2-3; D is ambiguous. This CDR3 comprises 13 residues. With 7 bases removed from V and 2 bases from J, the gap between germline ends came to 11 bases. Germline lookup yields CDR1 SGDLS and CDR2 YYNGEE.